This entry lists 29 T cell receptor beta chains sequenced from one sample in a study of T cell clones after liver transplantation. Method: immunoSEQ multiplex PCR; TCRdb's copy keeps in-frame clones and lacks some. The repertoire holds some 60,000 clones, about 71% seen once, with roughly 2.8% in the top ten. The specimen comprised CD4+ T cells from blood, sampled at the approximately 15-month timepoint. These TCRs come from a human patient who received a liver transplant. The T cells may partly be graft donor cells.

This chain connects TRBV5-1 to TRBJ1-3; D possibly corresponds to TRBD1 (6 bases). The CDR3 contains 15 residues. Trimming shortened V by 0 bases and J by 1 base, and 8 bases separated the two germline ends. CDR1 and CDR2 (germline): SGHRS, YFSETQ. The chain's CDR3 is CASSLAGESGNTIYF. CDR3 coding DNA: TGCGCCAGCAGCTTGGCAGGGGAGTCTGGAAACACCATATATTTT. The full variable domain, its missing parts supplied by reference TRBV5-1 and TRBJ1-3, is KAGVTQTPRYLIKTRGQQVTLSCSPISGHRSVSWYQQTPGQGLQFLFEYFSETQRNKGNFPGRFSGRQFSNSRSEMNVSTLELGDSALYLCASSLAGESGNTIYFGEGSWLTVV.

The sample holds a few counts of this clone. The chain couples TRBV2 to TRBJ1-2, with 8 bases fitting TRBD1. The CDR3 has 13 residues. In germline, CDR1 is SNHLY, CDR2 FYNNEI. The ends lost 3 bases at V and 8 bases at J; junction bases unmatched: 5. This CDR3 is CASSERQGSGYTF. For the CDR3, the DNA is TGTGCCAGCAGTGAGAGACAGGGGAGCGGCTACACCTTC.

This clone was seen only a few times. This rearrangement joins TRBV18 to TRBJ2-1, with TRBD2 identical over 15 bases. The germline gives CDR1 KGHSH, CDR2 LQKENI. The trim removed 5 bases at V and 7 bases at J, leaving 0 bases unmatched. The CDR3 extends over 14 amino acids. CDR3 DNA: TGTGCCAGCTCAGGACTAGCGGGGGGGAATGAGCAGTTCTTC. Translating it yields CASSGLAGGNEQFF.

This chain uses TRBV18 with TRBJ2-5, with D unresolved. CDR3 size: 13 residues. The germline V and J ends were trimmed by 4 bases and 0 bases, with 6 bases remaining between them. The V gene's germline CDR1 is KGHSH and CDR2 LQKENI. The CDR3 is CASSLKNQETQYF. DNA for the CDR3: TGTGCCAGCTCACTAAAAAACCAAGAGACCCAGTACTTC.

The DNA for the CDR3 is TGTGCCAGCTCACCACCGCCGGGGGCGAACTATGGCTACACCTTC. Protein: CASSPPPGANYGYTF. The chain recombines TRBV18 with TRBJ1-2; D is perhaps TRBD1 (6 bases). Germline assignment: CDR1 KGHSH and CDR2 LQKENI. Trimming removed 0 bases at V and 2 bases at J, with 10 bases between. This CDR3 has 15 amino acids.

The chain couples TRBV4-1 to TRBJ2-7; 9 nucleotides line up with TRBD1. Germline V gives CDR1 MGHRA, CDR2 YSYEKL. The CDR3 is made up of 18 amino acids. V trimming: 0 bases; J trimming: 3 bases; junction bases outside the gene matches: 12. CDR3: CASSQDLVRTGVFYEQYF. DNA for the CDR3: TGCGCCAGCAGCCAAGATCTTGTGAGGACAGGGGTTTTCTACGAGCAGTACTTC.

V and J are TRBV7-8 and TRBJ1-2, with 9 bases fitting TRBD1. CDR1 and CDR2 (germline): SGHVS, FQNEAQ. J lost 4 bases, V lost 7 bases, and 4 bases had no gene match. The CDR3 consists of 13 residues. In DNA form, the CDR3 reads TGTGCCAGCACCCTGGGACAGGGCTATGGCTACACCTTC. Translation gives CASTLGQGYGYTF.

This clone was counted a few times. The chain links TRBV11-3 to TRBJ2-5; 7 bases match TRBD2. The CDR3 loop spans 15 amino acids. In germline, CDR1 is SGHNT, CDR2 YENEEA. V shed 1 base and J 1 base; nucleotides not matched to a gene: 3. CDR3 protein: CASSLAGGPQETQYF. The CDR3 region has the DNA TGTGCCAGCAGCTTAGCGGGAGGACCCCAAGAGACCCAGTACTTC.

The CDR3 coding sequence is TGTGCCAGCAGTTCGGGACAGATCAACTATGGCTACACCTTC. Its translation is CASSSGQINYGYTF. This chain links TRBV28 with TRBJ1-2, with TRBD1 matching 7 bases. CDR1 MDHEN and CDR2 SYDVKM come from the germline V gene. V trimming: 4 bases; J trimming: 2 bases; junction bases outside the gene matches: 4. The CDR3 runs to 14 residues.

This chain connects TRBV10-1 to TRBJ2-7; D gene ambiguous. Per the germline V gene, CDR1 is WNHNN and CDR2 is SYGVQD (reference sequence). The CDR3 length is 14 residues. With 10 bases removed from V and 2 bases from J, the gap between germline ends came to 18 bases. The CDR3 loop reads CATYVWAGAYEQYF. The DNA for the CDR3 is TGCGCCACCTATGTATGGGCAGGCGCCTACGAGCAGTACTTC.

This clone has only a few counts. This rearrangement joins TRBV30 to TRBJ1-3; D is unresolved. Germline assignment: CDR1 GTSNPN and CDR2 SVGIG (reference sequence). V lost 3 bases to trimming and J lost 2 bases, with 11 bases between them. The CDR3 is 14 residues long. The CDR3 loop is CAWRPMIPGNTIYF. The CDR3 nucleotides are TGTGCCTGGAGGCCAATGATTCCTGGAAACACCATATATTTT.

This clone was seen repeatedly, ten times or more. The V gene is TRBV28, the J gene TRBJ1-6, with 11 positions matching TRBD1. CDR1 and CDR2 from the germline V gene are MDHEN and SYDVKM. V dropped 8 bases and J dropped 7; count of bases not matched to a gene: 7. The CDR3 has 15 residues. In nucleotides, the CDR3 is TGTGCCAGCCGGACAGGGGGCGCTGACAATTCACCCCTCCACTTT. Residues: CASRTGGADNSPLHF.

Note on this clone: The same CDR3 also results from other DNA sequences found in this sample. J is TRBJ2-2 and V is TRBV19; 8 bases map to TRBD1. Germline V gene sequence: CDR1 LNHDA, CDR2 SQIVND (reference sequence). The CDR3 has 15 residues. V lost 6 bases and J lost 1; bases outside the gene matches: 4. The CDR3 DNA reads TGTGCCAGTAGCCGGACAGGGAAGAACACCGGGGAGCTGTTTTTT. Translation: CASSRTGKNTGELFF.

The CDR3 DNA reads TGTGCCAGCAGTGCGCAGGGGGGGAACGAGCAGTACGTC. It translates to CASSAQGGNEQYV. The chain combines TRBV2 with TRBJ2-7, with D perhaps assigned TRBD1 or TRBD2 (7 bases each). V shed 4 bases and J shed 5 bases, with 12 bases lying between them. Germline loops: CDR1 SNHLY, CDR2 FYNNEI. The CDR3 is 13 amino acids.

The chain is built from TRBV28 and TRBJ1-5; D unclear. V gave up 1 base and J gave up 1 base, with 5 bases separating them. Germline V gene data show CDR1 as MDHEN and CDR2 as SYDVKM. This CDR3 region has 14 residues. As DNA, the CDR3 is TGTGCCAGCAGTTTATTCAGCAGCAATCAGCCCCAGCATTTT. This sequence encodes CASSLFSSNQPQHF.

The CDR3 protein is CASSTLGTGAETQYF. The CDR3 nucleotides are TGTGCCAGCAGTACACTAGGGACAGGGGCAGAGACCCAGTACTTC. V gene TRBV6-5 combines with J gene TRBJ2-5, with 10 bases matching TRBD1. Looked up from germline, CDR1 is MNHEY and CDR2 is SVGAGI. The CDR3 is 15 residues long. The V and J ends lost 5 bases and 4 bases, in that order; junction bases with no gene match: 7.

The CDR3 DNA reads TGTGCCAGCGGGAACAGGATAAACACCGGGGAGCTGTTTTTT. Its protein is CASGNRINTGELFF. The chain recombines TRBV6-5 with TRBJ2-2; a weak D match, TRBD1 (5 bases). Looked up from germline, CDR1 is MNHEY and CDR2 is SVGAGI. V was shortened by 8 bases and J by 2 bases, with 12 bases between the two germline ends. This CDR3 region has 14 residues.

The rearrangement joins TRBV19 to TRBJ2-5; D not certain. V was pared by 6 bases and J by 5 bases, with 13 bases between. CDR3 length: 13 amino acids. CDR1 and CDR2 from the germline V gene are LNHDA and SQIVND (reference sequence). CDR3 sequence (DNA): TGTGCCAGTAGGCAGAGGCCCGGGGAGACCCAGTACTTC. Amino acids: CASRQRPGETQYF.

The gene calls are TRBV6-5 and TRBJ1-2; D call uncertain. Trimming took off 2 bases at V and 3 bases at J, with 7 bases between the two ends. The CDR3 totals 13 residues. Germline CDR1 is MNHEY and CDR2 is SVGAGI. CDR3 in DNA: TGTGCCAGCAGTTACGACAAGTACTATGGCTACACCTTC. Protein product: CASSYDKYYGYTF.

V gene TRBV9 combines with J gene TRBJ2-3, with D unresolved. CDR1 and CDR2 (germline): SGDLS, YYNGEE. This CDR3 has 15 residues. Trimming shortened V by 4 bases and J by 0 bases, and 12 bases separated the two germline ends. As DNA, the CDR3 is TGTGCCAGCAGCCCTCGGATGGTGAGCACAGATACGCAGTATTTT. It translates to CASSPRMVSTDTQYF.

The V and J genes are TRBV27 and TRBJ1-3; possibly TRBD1 for D (6 bases). CDR3 length: 14 amino acids. The germline V and J ends were trimmed by 2 bases and 6 bases, with 11 bases remaining between them. The V gene's germline CDR1 is MNHEY and CDR2 SMNVEV (reference sequence). The DNA for the CDR3 is TGTGCCAGCAGTTTAACAGGGCGAGTAAACACCATATATTTT. Its protein is CASSLTGRVNTIYF.

To note about this clone: This sample also contains other DNA sequences that code for the same CDR3. The rearrangement joins TRBV2 to TRBJ2-2; D is unresolved. Trimming took off 4 bases at V and 5 bases at J, with 8 bases between the two ends. The CDR3 has 13 residues. The V gene's germline CDR1 is SNHLY and CDR2 FYNNEI. Written as DNA, the CDR3 is TGTGCCAGCAGTGTTAGTGGTACCGGGGAGCTGTTTTTT. Encoded protein: CASSVSGTGELFF.

The chain employs TRBV6-1 and TRBJ2-2; 8 bases are a match to TRBD2. The V segment lost 0 bases and the J segment 1 base; nucleotides outside the gene matches: 4. CDR1 MNHNS and CDR2 SASEGT come from the germline V gene. The CDR3 spans 17 residues. Here the CDR3 reads CASSEAAGLVNTGELFF. The CDR3 DNA sequence: TGTGCCAGCAGTGAAGCCGCGGGACTAGTGAACACCGGGGAGCTGTTTTTT.

The chain joins TRBV6-1 to TRBJ2-7, with D perhaps TRBD1 (5 bases). V lost 7 bases to trimming and J lost 6 bases, with 10 bases between them. The CDR3 is made up of 11 amino acids. Germline V CDR1 and CDR2: MNHNS, SASEGT. The CDR3 coding sequence is TGTGCCAGCATGACAGTTCGCGAGCAGTACGTC. Amino acid sequence: CASMTVREQYV.

This clone was observed a few times. The genes are TRBV7-2 and TRBJ1-2; 8 bases line up with TRBD1. CDR1 SGHTA and CDR2 FQGNSA come from the germline V gene. The J segment lost 8 bases and the V segment lost 5 bases, leaving 19 bases of the junction unmatched. This CDR3 contains 17 residues. This CDR3 is CASSQLPGQAHRGGYTF. DNA for the CDR3: TGTGCCAGCAGCCAATTACCGGGACAGGCCCACAGGGGAGGCTACACCTTC.

The sample holds one count of this clone. The chain recombines TRBV6-6 with TRBJ2-7, with D hard to call. The CDR3 length is 13 residues. V was clipped by 2 bases and J by 2 bases, with 7 bases between them. CDR1 is MNHNY, CDR2 SVGAGI, per germline (reference sequence). The CDR3: CASSYDGTYEQYV. The CDR3 nucleotides are TGTGCCAGCAGTTACGATGGCACCTACGAGCAGTACGTC.

The CDR3 DNA sequence: TGCGCCAGCAGCCACCCGGACGGCAGTCAGCCCCAGCATTTT. It yields the protein CASSHPDGSQPQHF. The chain couples TRBV4-1 to TRBJ1-5; D unclear. Germline V gene data show CDR1 as MGHRA and CDR2 as YSYEKL. Trimming pared 3 bases from V and 6 bases from J, leaving 12 bases between. This CDR3 has 14 residues.

The rearrangement links TRBV6-6 to TRBJ2-1; possible D gene TRBD1, 5 bases. Germline V CDR1 and CDR2: MNHNY, SVGAGI (reference sequence). Trimming took 0 bases from V and 10 from J, leaving 7 bases between them. The CDR3 spans 12 residues. Here the CDR3 reads CASSYSGVEQFF. The CDR3 coding sequence is TGTGCCAGCAGTTACTCAGGGGTCGAGCAGTTCTTC.

The chain has TRBV19 and TRBJ1-1; D is perhaps TRBD1 (6 bases). The CDR3 loop spans 16 amino acids. CDR1 is LNHDA, CDR2 SQIVND, per germline (reference sequence). Trimming pared 3 bases from V and 2 bases from J, leaving 16 bases between. CDR3 sequence (DNA): TGTGCCAGTAGTATCTTAAGTCAAGGGGGTAACACTGAAGCTTTCTTT. It is translated as CASSILSQGGNTEAFF.